This T cell receptor (beta chain) was sequenced during a study of CD8+ T cells in alopecia areata. The CDR3 is 13 amino acids. Germline CDR1 SQVTM, CDR2 ANQGSEA. Trimming cost V 7 bases and J 0 bases; bases outside gene matches: 6. Reverse transcribed after extraction, RNA yielded cDNA as the sequencing template. Here immunoSEQ multiplex PCR was the method, and the copy in TCRdb shows in-frame clones only, minus some. Of hundreds of thousands of clones in the sample, 57% were seen once. The V gene is TRBV29-1, the J gene TRBJ2-7, with 7 bases aligning to TRBD2. Sequencing was performed on CD4+ T cells sorted from blood, taken at week 0. This TCR was sampled from a human donor with alopecia areata. CDR3 sequence: CSAGRGPSYEQYF. The CDR3 DNA reads TGCAGCGCTGGGAGGGGCCCCTCCTACGAGCAGTACTTC.